This T cell receptor (beta chain) came from a study of pediatric ulcerative colitis. The CDR3 runs 15 residues. Germline V gene data show CDR1 as SGDLS and CDR2 as YYNGEE. V was shortened by 0 bases and J by 1 base, with 9 bases between the two germline ends. Method: immunoSEQ multiplex PCR; TCRdb's copy keeps in-frame clones and lacks some. This sample yields about 37,000 clones, of which 65% to 80% are seen a single time; approximately 9% belongs to the top ten. One to two pinch biopsies were taken from the rectum during colonoscopy. The sequence was collected from a boy aged 10-17 years with severe ulcerative colitis. This chain joins TRBV9 and TRBJ2-3; either TRBD1 or TRBD2 may fit D (5 bases each). What was sequenced was gut tissue. CDR3 sequence: CASSVVVGGTDTQYF. CDR3 bases: TGTGCCAGCAGCGTAGTGGTGGGGGGCACAGATACGCAGTATTTT.